This entry lists 19 T cell receptor beta chains sequenced from one sample in a study of neoadjuvant anti-PD-1 for oral cavity cancer. Repertoires were generated with immunoSEQ multiplex PCR, while TCRdb's copy carries only in-frame clones and drops some. In the table there are around 6,100 clones, around 40% of which are singletons. Sample: tumor tissue, taken before nivolumab (anti-PD-1) treatment. These receptors were obtained from a person between 40 and 85 years old with oral cavity squamous cell carcinoma.

The V call is TRBV27, the J call TRBJ1-4; no reliable D call. The CDR3 is 14 residues long. Per the germline V gene, CDR1 is MNHEY and CDR2 is SMNVEV (reference sequence). With 6 bases removed from V and 10 bases from J, the gap between germline ends came to 18 bases. CDR3 loop: CASSLGVLKGKLFF. For the CDR3, the DNA is TGTGCCAGCAGCTTGGGAGTTTTAAAGGGAAAACTGTTTTTT.

The sample holds a few counts of this clone. V usage is TRBV6-5 and J usage is TRBJ2-7; D is unresolved. The V gene lost 4 bases and the J gene lost 9 bases, with 10 bases spanning the gap. The CDR3 is 11 amino acids. Germline loops: CDR1 MNHEY, CDR2 SVGAGI. The CDR3 DNA reads TGTGCCAGCAGTTTAGGAATGGGGCAGTACTTC. Its translation is CASSLGMGQYF.

This clone was counted a few times. The chain carries TRBV30 and TRBJ1-6, with 7 positions matching TRBD1. The CDR3 runs to 14 residues. Germline V gene sequence: CDR1 GTSNPN, CDR2 SVGIG (reference sequence). V lost 4 bases, J lost 10 bases, and 10 bases stayed unmatched. Written as DNA, the CDR3 is TGTGCCTGGATGGGGGACAGTCCTGTGTCACCCCTCCACTTT. Protein: CAWMGDSPVSPLHF.

This rearrangement joins TRBV19 to TRBJ1-2, with a weak D call TRBD1 (5 bases). CDR1 and CDR2 from the germline V gene are LNHDA and SQIVND (reference sequence). V was cut by 9 bases and J by 1 base, with 15 bases left in between. This CDR3 is 14 amino acids long. The CDR3 bases are TGTGCCAGCCGCTTAGTAGGGGATAACTATGGCTACACCTTC. Translated, it gives CASRLVGDNYGYTF.

The V gene is TRBV7-9, the J gene TRBJ2-7, with a weak D call TRBD1 (6 bases). Trimming took 5 bases from V and 4 from J, leaving 24 bases between them. In germline, CDR1 is SEHNR, CDR2 FQNEAQ (reference sequence). This CDR3 region has 17 residues. CDR3 in amino acids: CASSPPQGSAGVYEQYF. In nucleotides, the CDR3 is TGTGCCAGCAGCCCCCCACAGGGATCCGCCGGGGTTTACGAGCAGTACTTC. Based on the CDR3 plus reference TRBV7-9 and TRBJ2-7, the full variable domain is DTGVSQNPRHKITKRGQNVTFRCDPISEHNRLYWYRQTLGQGPEFLTYFQNEAQLEKSRLLSDRFSAERPKGSFSTLEIQRTEQGDSAMYLCASSPPQGSAGVYEQYFGPGTRLTVT.

V is TRBV6-4 and J is TRBJ2-1; 7 positions agree with TRBD2. CDR1 MRHNA and CDR2 SNTAGT come from the germline V gene. The CDR3 is made up of 14 amino acids. V shed 3 bases and J 6 bases; nucleotides not matched to a gene: 5. CDR3 sequence: CASSELLALNEQFF. The CDR3 bases are TGTGCCAGCAGTGAATTACTAGCGCTCAATGAGCAGTTCTTC.

J is TRBJ2-3 and V is TRBV4-1, with 10 bases aligning to TRBD2. The germline V gene has CDR1 MGHRA and CDR2 YSYEKL. The J segment lost 3 bases and the V segment lost 6 bases, leaving 9 bases of the junction unmatched. The CDR3 runs 16 residues. The chain's CDR3 is CASSPRAGGLTDTQYF. CDR3 nucleotide sequence: TGCGCCAGCAGTCCTCGAGCGGGGGGGCTGACAGATACGCAGTATTTT.

The V call is TRBV30, the J call TRBJ1-3, with unresolved D. This CDR3 has 16 residues. The ends were cut back, 0 bases at V and 3 bases at J, with 15 bases in the middle. CDR1 is GTSNPN and CDR2 is SVGIG in the germline V gene (reference sequence). Here the CDR3 DNA reads TGTGCCTGGAGTGTAGGTTTGCGGCACCTTGGAAACACCATATATTTT. It specifies CAWSVGLRHLGNTIYF.

This chain links TRBV7-9 with TRBJ1-1, with D perhaps matching TRBD1 (6 bases). Germline V gene lookup returns CDR1 SEHNR and CDR2 FQNEAQ (reference sequence). This CDR3 is built from 14 residues. V gave up 5 bases and J gave up 3 bases, with 13 bases separating them. CDR3 nucleotide sequence: TGTGCCAGCAGCAAACAGGGAGGGGACACTGAAGCTTTCTTT. This translates into CASSKQGGDTEAFF.

The genes are TRBV6-5 and TRBJ2-7; D is perhaps TRBD1 or TRBD2 (6 bases each). The germline V gene has CDR1 MNHEY and CDR2 SVGAGI. Trimming pared 5 bases from V and 0 bases from J, leaving 14 bases between. This CDR3 spans 15 amino acids. The CDR3 region is CASSRGTPSSYEQYF. The CDR3 DNA reads TGTGCCAGCAGTCGCGGGACACCTTCCTCCTACGAGCAGTACTTC.

Worth noting for this clone: Germline and junction disagree at one end, which may indicate a read error. The chain employs TRBV7-9 and TRBJ2-4, with no clear D. This CDR3 is built from 13 residues. Germline V gene data show CDR1 as SEHNR and CDR2 as FQNEAQ (reference sequence). For the CDR3, the DNA is TGTGCCAGCAGCTTAGTCGGTGTGGCACCCGGGCTCTTC. Its translation is CASSLVGVAPGLF. Variable domain in full (rest from reference TRBV7-9 and TRBJ2-4): DTGVSQNPRHKITKRGQNVTFRCDPISEHNRLYWYRQTLGQGPEFLTYFQNEAQLEKSRLLSDRFSAERPKGSFSTLEIQRTEQGDSAMYLCASSLVGVAPGLFGAGTRLSVL.

The chain links TRBV10-3 to TRBJ1-2; 8 bases are a match to TRBD1. V lost 1 base, J lost 4 bases, and 8 bases stayed unmatched. This CDR3 is built from 16 residues. CDR1 is ENHRY, CDR2 SYGVKD, per germline. CDR3 nucleotide sequence: TGTGCCATCAGTGAGTTTGGGACAGGCGAGGCCTATGGCTACACCTTC. Its translation: CAISEFGTGEAYGYTF.

The chain carries TRBV6-5 and TRBJ1-2; 7 bases fit TRBD1. This CDR3 has 13 residues. Germline V CDR1 and CDR2: MNHEY, SVGAGI. V lost 5 bases to trimming and J lost 4 bases; unmatched junction nucleotides: 4. CDR3: CASSLGQSYGYTF. Written as DNA, the CDR3 is TGTGCCAGCAGTCTGGGACAGTCCTATGGCTACACCTTC.

The rearrangement uses TRBV7-6 and TRBJ2-2, with a tentative D call TRBD1 (6 bases). V was shortened by 5 bases and J by 8 bases, with 9 bases between the two germline ends. The length of the CDR3 is 12 residues. The germline gives CDR1 SGHVS, CDR2 FNYEAQ. The CDR3 sequence is CASSVRGGELFF. CDR3 sequence (DNA): TGTGCCAGCAGCGTAAGGGGGGGGGAGCTGTTTTTT.

The chain links TRBV6-5 to TRBJ2-7, with D uncertain. CDR3 size: 11 residues. CDR1 is MNHEY and CDR2 is SVGAGI in the germline V gene. Between the trimmed V and J ends, which lost 2 bases and 4 bases, there was a span of 3 bases. The CDR3 spells CASSYLYEQYF. The CDR3 DNA reads as TGTGCCAGCAGTTACCTTTACGAGCAGTACTTC.

This clone was detected a few times. V is TRBV27 and J is TRBJ2-7; TRBD1 agrees at 7 bases. Germline CDR1 is MNHEY and CDR2 is SMNVEV (reference sequence). The CDR3 extends over 14 amino acids. Unmatched junction bases numbered 8, after V lost 6 bases and J lost 3 bases. The DNA of the CDR3 is TGTGCCAGCAGACCGACAGGGTTCCACTACGAGCAGTACTTC. Translated: CASRPTGFHYEQYF.

V and J are TRBV5-1 and TRBJ1-1; D gene unclear. Germline V gene data show CDR1 as SGHRS and CDR2 as YFSETQ. V gave up 3 bases and J gave up 2 bases, with 11 bases separating them. The CDR3 has 14 amino acids. CDR3 loop: CASSSLVGNTEAFF. CDR3 DNA sequence: TGCGCCAGCAGCTCGCTGGTGGGAAACACTGAAGCTTTCTTT. The full variable domain, with the rest looked up from reference TRBV5-1 and TRBJ1-1, is KAGVTQTPRYLIKTRGQQVTLSCSPISGHRSVSWYQQTPGQGLQFLFEYFSETQRNKGNFPGRFSGRQFSNSRSEMNVSTLELGDSALYLCASSSLVGNTEAFFGQGTRLTVV.

This sequence joins TRBV7-2 and TRBJ2-4; D perhaps matches TRBD2 (5 bases). Trimming took off 5 bases at V and 9 bases at J, with 14 bases between the two ends. Germline V lookup: CDR1 SGHTA, CDR2 FQGNSA. The CDR3 is made up of 13 amino acids. This chain's CDR3 is CASSVGSTSIQYF. The CDR3 DNA reads TGTGCCAGCAGCGTCGGAAGTACTAGCATTCAGTACTTC.

This clone was seen a few times. The rearrangement links TRBV5-4 to TRBJ2-1; 11 bases fit TRBD1. Germline-derived CDR1 and CDR2 are SGHNT and YYREEE (reference sequence). J gave up 10 bases and V 4 bases, and 10 bases lay outside the gene matches. The CDR3 has 15 amino acids. CDR3: CASSGTGQGAREQFF. The CDR3 DNA reads as TGTGCCAGCAGCGGGACTGGACAGGGGGCGCGGGAGCAGTTCTTC.